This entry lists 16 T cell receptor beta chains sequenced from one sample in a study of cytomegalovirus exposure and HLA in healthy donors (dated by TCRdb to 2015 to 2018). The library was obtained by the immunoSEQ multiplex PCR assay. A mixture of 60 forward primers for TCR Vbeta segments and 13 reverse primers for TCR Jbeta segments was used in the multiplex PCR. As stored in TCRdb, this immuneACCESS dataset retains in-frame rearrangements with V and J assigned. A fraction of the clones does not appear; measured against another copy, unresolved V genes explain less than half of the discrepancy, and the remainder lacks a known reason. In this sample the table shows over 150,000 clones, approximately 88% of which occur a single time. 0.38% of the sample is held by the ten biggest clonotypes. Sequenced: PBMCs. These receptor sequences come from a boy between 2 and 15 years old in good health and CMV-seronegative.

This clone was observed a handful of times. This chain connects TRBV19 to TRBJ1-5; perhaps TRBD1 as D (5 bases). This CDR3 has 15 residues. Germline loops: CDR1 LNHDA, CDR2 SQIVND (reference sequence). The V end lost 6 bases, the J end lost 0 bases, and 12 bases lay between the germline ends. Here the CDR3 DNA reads TGTGCCAGTAGGGGGCAGCCATTTAGCAATCAGCCCCAGCATTTT. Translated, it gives CASRGQPFSNQPQHF.

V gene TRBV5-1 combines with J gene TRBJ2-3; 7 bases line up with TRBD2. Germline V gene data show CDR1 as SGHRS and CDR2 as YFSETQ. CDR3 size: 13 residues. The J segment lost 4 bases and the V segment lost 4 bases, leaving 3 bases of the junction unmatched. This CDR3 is CASSRTRSDTQYF. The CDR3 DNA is TGCGCCAGCAGCCGGACTAGGTCAGATACGCAGTATTTT.

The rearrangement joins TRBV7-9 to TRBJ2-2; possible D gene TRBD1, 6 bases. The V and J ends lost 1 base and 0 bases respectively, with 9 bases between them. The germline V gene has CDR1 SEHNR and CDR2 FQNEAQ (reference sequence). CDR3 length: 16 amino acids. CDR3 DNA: TGTGCCAGCAGCTTAGGGTGGACAGCGAACACCGGGGAGCTGTTTTTT. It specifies CASSLGWTANTGELFF.

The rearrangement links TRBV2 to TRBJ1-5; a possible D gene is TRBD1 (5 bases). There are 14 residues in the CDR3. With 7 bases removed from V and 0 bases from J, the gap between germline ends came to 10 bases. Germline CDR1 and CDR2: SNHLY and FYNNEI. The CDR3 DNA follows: TGTGCCAGCAAAAGGACAACTAGCAATCAGCCCCAGCATTTT. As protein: CASKRTTSNQPQHF.

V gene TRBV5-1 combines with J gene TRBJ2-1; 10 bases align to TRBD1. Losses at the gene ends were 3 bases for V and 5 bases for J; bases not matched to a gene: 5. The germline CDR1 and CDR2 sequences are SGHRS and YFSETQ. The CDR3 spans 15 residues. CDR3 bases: TGCGCCAGCAGCTGGGGACAGGGGCTAGACAATGAGCAGTTCTTC. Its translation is CASSWGQGLDNEQFF.

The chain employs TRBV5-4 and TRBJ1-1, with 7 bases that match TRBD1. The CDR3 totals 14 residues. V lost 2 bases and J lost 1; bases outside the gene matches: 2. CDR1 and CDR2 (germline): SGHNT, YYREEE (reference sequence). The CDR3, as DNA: TGTGCCAGCAGCTTCAGGACAGGGAACACTGAAGCTTTCTTT. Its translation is CASSFRTGNTEAFF. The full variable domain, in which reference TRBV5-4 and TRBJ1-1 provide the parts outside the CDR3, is ETGVTQSPTHLIKTRGQQVTLRCSSQSGHNTVSWYQQALGQGPQFIFQYYREEENGRGNFPPRFSGLQFPNYSSELNVNALELDDSALYLCASSFRTGNTEAFFGQGTRLTVV.

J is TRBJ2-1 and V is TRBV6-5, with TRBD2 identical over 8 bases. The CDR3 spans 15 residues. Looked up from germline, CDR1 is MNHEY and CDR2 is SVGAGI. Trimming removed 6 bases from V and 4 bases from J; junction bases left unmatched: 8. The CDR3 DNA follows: TGTGCCAGCAGACCGGGACTAGGGGGATACAATGAGCAGTTCTTC. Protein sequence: CASRPGLGGYNEQFF.

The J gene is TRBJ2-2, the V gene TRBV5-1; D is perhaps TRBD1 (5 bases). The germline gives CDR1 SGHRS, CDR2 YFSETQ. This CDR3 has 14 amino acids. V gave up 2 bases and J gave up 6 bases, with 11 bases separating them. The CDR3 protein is CASSLNQGSGELFF. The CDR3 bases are TGCGCCAGCAGCTTAAATCAGGGCTCCGGGGAGCTGTTTTTT.

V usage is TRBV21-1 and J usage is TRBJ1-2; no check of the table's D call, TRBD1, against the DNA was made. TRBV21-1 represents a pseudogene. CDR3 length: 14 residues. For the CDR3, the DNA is TGTGCCAGCAGCAAAGGGACAGGGGGCTATGGCTACACCTTC. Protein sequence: CASSKGTGGYGYTF.

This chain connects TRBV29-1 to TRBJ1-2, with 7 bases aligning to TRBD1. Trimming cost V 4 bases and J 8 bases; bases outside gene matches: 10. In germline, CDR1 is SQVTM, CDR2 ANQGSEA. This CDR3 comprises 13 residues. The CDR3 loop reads CSVGETGLGGYTF. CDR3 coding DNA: TGCAGCGTTGGTGAGACAGGGCTAGGGGGCTACACCTTC.

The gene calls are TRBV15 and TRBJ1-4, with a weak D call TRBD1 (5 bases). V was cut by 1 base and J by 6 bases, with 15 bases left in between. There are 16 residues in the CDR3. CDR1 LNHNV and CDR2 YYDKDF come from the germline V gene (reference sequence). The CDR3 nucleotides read TGTGCCACCAGCAGAGGCGGATGGCAGGGTGATGAAAAACTGTTTTTT. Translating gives CATSRGGWQGDEKLFF.

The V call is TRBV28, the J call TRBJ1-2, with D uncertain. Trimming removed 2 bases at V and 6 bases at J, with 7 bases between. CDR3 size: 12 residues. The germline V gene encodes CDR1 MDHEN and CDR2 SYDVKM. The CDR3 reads CASSLRENGYTF. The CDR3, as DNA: TGTGCCAGCAGTTTAAGGGAGAATGGCTACACCTTC.

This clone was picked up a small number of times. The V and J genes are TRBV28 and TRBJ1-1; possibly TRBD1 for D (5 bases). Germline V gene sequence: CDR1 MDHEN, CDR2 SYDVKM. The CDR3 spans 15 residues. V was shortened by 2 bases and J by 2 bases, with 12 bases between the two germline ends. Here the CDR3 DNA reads TGTGCCAGCAGTTTAAGCAGGGCCGGAAACACTGAAGCTTTCTTT. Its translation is CASSLSRAGNTEAFF.

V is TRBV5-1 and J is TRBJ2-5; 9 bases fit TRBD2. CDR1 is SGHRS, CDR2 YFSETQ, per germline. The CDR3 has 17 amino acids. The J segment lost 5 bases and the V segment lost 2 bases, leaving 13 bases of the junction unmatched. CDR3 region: CASSFSLAGLMSETQYF. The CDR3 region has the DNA TGCGCCAGCAGCTTTAGTCTAGCGGGATTGATGAGTGAGACCCAGTACTTC.

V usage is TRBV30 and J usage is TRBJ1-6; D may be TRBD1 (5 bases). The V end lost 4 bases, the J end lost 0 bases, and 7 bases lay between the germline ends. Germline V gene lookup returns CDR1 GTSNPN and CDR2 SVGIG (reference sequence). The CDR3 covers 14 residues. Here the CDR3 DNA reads TGTGCCTGGATGGGGGGCTCCTATAATTCACCCCTCCACTTT. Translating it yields CAWMGGSYNSPLHF.

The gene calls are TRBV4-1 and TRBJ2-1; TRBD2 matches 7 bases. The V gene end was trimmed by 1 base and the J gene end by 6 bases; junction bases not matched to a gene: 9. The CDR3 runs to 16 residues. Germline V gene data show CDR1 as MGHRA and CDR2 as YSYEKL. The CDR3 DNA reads TGCGCCAGCAGCCAAGGTTTCAGGGAGGGGACCAATGAGCAGTTCTTC. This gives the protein CASSQGFREGTNEQFF.